These 17 T cell receptor beta chains were sequenced from one sample in a study of T-cell memory formation after mild COVID-19 (dated by TCRdb to the early 2020s). The library was generated by 5' RACE. The sample was run on an Illumina NovaSeq 6000. TCRdb ran its own pipeline on the public reads, namely fastp trimming at Q25 and MiXCR clone calling, and kept in-frame beta chains. Each record represents a unique CDR3 protein, reported with the most common genes and DNA among its rows. The sample contains approximately 440,000 distinct CDR3 sequences, roughly 20% of them found a single time. Of the sample, 7.5% to 9.5% is held by the ten largest clones. The sequenced sample consisted of PBMCs or a T cell subset sorted from them (not recorded which). The receptor set was obtained from an adult woman who had mild COVID-19 (a few samples of this study predate the infection). The sample titles of this study are shuffled in the database, so cell type and time point are left out; the donor was told from shared clones.

The genes are TRBV7-2 and TRBJ2-3, with TRBD1 identical over 11 bases. This CDR3 comprises 14 residues. Unmatched junction bases numbered 4, after V lost 5 bases and J lost 6 bases. The germline CDR1 and CDR2 sequences are SGHTA and FQGNSA. Here the CDR3 DNA reads TGTGCCAGCAGCCGGGACAGGGGGTGGGATACGCAGTATTTT. It specifies CASSRDRGWDTQYF. The full variable domain, in which reference TRBV7-2 and TRBJ2-3 provide the parts outside the CDR3, is GAGVSQSPSNKVTEKGKDVELRCDPISGHTALYWYRQSLGQGLEFLIYFQGNSAPDKSGLPSDRFSAERTGGSVSTLTIQRTQQEDSAVYLCASSRDRGWDTQYFGPGTRLTVL.

This clonotype turned up a few times. The chain recombines TRBV6-1 with TRBJ2-3; 7 bases line up with TRBD1. The CDR3 consists of 13 residues. The germline CDR1 and CDR2 sequences are MNHNS and SASEGT. The V and J ends lost 6 bases and 3 bases, in that order; junction bases with no gene match: 3. This CDR3 is CASRNRGTDTQYF. The CDR3 DNA is TGTGCCAGCAGAAACAGGGGAACAGATACGCAGTATTTT.

This chain joins TRBV12-3 or TRBV12-4 and TRBJ1-2, with 8 bases matching TRBD1. The V gene end was trimmed by 6 bases and the J gene end by 1 base; junction bases not matched to a gene: 7. The CDR3 contains 15 residues. The DNA of the CDR3 is TGTGCCAGCAGCCCGACAGGGGACAATAACTATGGCTACACCTTC. Protein sequence: CASSPTGDNNYGYTF.

This sequence joins TRBV12-3 or TRBV12-4 and TRBJ2-7, with 12 positions matching TRBD2. V shed 5 bases, J shed 6 bases, and the junction held 14 bases outside the gene matches. The CDR3 length is 17 residues. The CDR3 sequence is CASSISTGLAGTPEQYF. For the CDR3, the DNA is TGTGCCAGCAGTATTTCGACCGGACTAGCGGGGACACCCGAGCAGTACTTC.

This clonotype has a handful of counts. The rearrangement joins TRBV21-1 to TRBJ2-1; the D call of TRBD2 is as the table states it, not checked on the DNA. TRBV21-1 counts as a pseudogene. The CDR3 sequence is 14 residues long. The CDR3 coding sequence is TGTGCCAGCAGCAAAGCTAGCGGGGTAAATGAGCAGTTCTTC. Its translation: CASSKASGVNEQFF.

This clonotype showed up just a few times. The chain carries TRBV24-1 and TRBJ2-7; 15 positions agree with TRBD2. From germline, CDR1 is KGHDR and CDR2 SFDVKD. After removal of 2 bases from V and 9 bases from J, the junction contained 4 bases not matched to a gene. This CDR3 is 15 amino acids long. CDR3 sequence: CATSDWTSGGAVQYF. For the CDR3, the DNA is TGTGCCACCAGTGATTGGACTAGCGGGGGGGCTGTGCAGTACTTC.

This clonotype has more than one count but fewer than ten. The chain recombines TRBV9 with TRBJ2-1, with no clear D. V was trimmed by 0 bases and J by 6 bases, leaving 16 bases between them. This CDR3 region has 16 residues. Germline CDR1 SGDLS, CDR2 YYNGEE. The CDR3 nucleotides read TGTGCCAGCAGCGTAGCTGGCGTGGAAGGAAGCAATGAGCAGTTCTTC. This gives the protein CASSVAGVEGSNEQFF.

The chain has TRBV7-9 and TRBJ2-1; TRBD2 agrees at 13 bases. The CDR3 is made up of 21 amino acids. Germline CDR1 reads SEHNR; CDR2 reads FQNEAQ (reference sequence). J gave up 2 bases and V 0 bases, and 13 bases lay outside the gene matches. CDR3 DNA sequence: TGTGCCAGCAGCTTAGCGCGGCGGGGTTTACTAGCGGGAGGGCCCTACAATGAGCAGTTCTTC. Amino acids: CASSLARRGLLAGGPYNEQFF.

This clonotype was detected only a few times. V gene TRBV7-9 combines with J gene TRBJ2-7; D unclear. V was trimmed by 3 bases and J by 0 bases, leaving 6 bases between them. Germline CDR1 and CDR2: SEHNR and FQNEAQ (reference sequence). This CDR3 is built from 13 residues. The CDR3 region has the DNA TGTGCCAGCAGCTTTTCTAGCTCCTACGAGCAGTACTTC. Its protein product is CASSFSSSYEQYF.

This clonotype was found a few times. The rearrangement joins TRBV12-3 or TRBV12-4 to TRBJ1-1; unclear D gene. The CDR3 is 15 residues long. V shed 6 bases and J shed 0 bases, with 14 bases lying between them. CDR3 bases: TGTGCCAGCAGCCTGACACCGACATTGAACACTGAAGCTTTCTTT. Residues: CASSLTPTLNTEAFF.

The V call is TRBV5-1, the J call TRBJ2-3; 8 positions match TRBD2. CDR1 SGHRS and CDR2 YFSETQ come from the germline V gene. The CDR3 has 15 amino acids. The V and J ends lost 1 base and 2 bases, in that order; junction bases with no gene match: 3. The DNA of the CDR3 is TGCGCCAGCAGCTTGCAGCGGGGGAACACAGATACGCAGTATTTT. Translated: CASSLQRGNTDTQYF. Together with reference TRBV5-1 and TRBJ2-3, the CDR3 gives the full variable domain: KAGVTQTPRYLIKTRGQQVTLSCSPISGHRSVSWYQQTPGQGLQFLFEYFSETQRNKGNFPGRFSGRQFSNSRSEMNVSTLELGDSALYLCASSLQRGNTDTQYFGPGTRLTVL.

For the CDR3, the DNA is TGTGCCACCAGTCGGGGGATCACAGATACGCAGTATTTT. This codes for CATSRGITDTQYF. This chain joins TRBV24-1 and TRBJ2-3; D may be TRBD2 (6 bases). The CDR3 spans 13 residues. CDR1 is KGHDR and CDR2 is SFDVKD in the germline V gene. V lost 6 bases and J lost 2, with 8 bases in between.

The J gene is TRBJ2-3, the V gene TRBV15; 13 positions agree with TRBD2. CDR3 length: 18 residues. The ends lost 6 bases at V and 5 bases at J; junction bases unmatched: 14. Germline CDR1 and CDR2: LNHNV and YYDKDF (reference sequence). CDR3 DNA sequence: TGTGCCACCAGGGAGAGCCCGGGACTAGCGGGGTCGGGAGATACGCAGTATTTT. Residues: CATRESPGLAGSGDTQYF.

This chain joins TRBV9 and TRBJ1-1; unclear D gene. CDR3 length equals 12 residues. Per germline, CDR1 SGDLS and CDR2 YYNGEE. V lost 4 bases, J lost 7 bases, and 11 bases lay in between. For the CDR3, the DNA is TGTGCCAGCAGCACCACCGGGATTGAAGCTTTCTTT. It specifies CASSTTGIEAFF.

This clonotype showed up just a few times. This rearrangement joins TRBV20-1 to TRBJ1-1; no reliable D call. Germline values: CDR1 DFQATT, CDR2 SNEGSKA (reference sequence). V was pared by 5 bases and J by 1 base, with 14 bases between. The CDR3 totals 14 residues. The CDR3 reads CSALEGYSNTEAFF. The CDR3 bases are TGCAGTGCTCTTGAGGGTTACTCGAACACTGAAGCTTTCTTT.

This clonotype showed up just a few times. The chain couples TRBV20-1 to TRBJ2-1; D may be TRBD2 (5 bases). The V gene lost 2 bases and the J gene lost 9 bases, with 11 bases spanning the gap. This CDR3 has 12 residues. The germline V gene has CDR1 DFQATT and CDR2 SNEGSKA (reference sequence). For the CDR3, the DNA is TGCAGTGCTAGAAATATCGAGGGTGAGCAGTTCTTC. Protein sequence: CSARNIEGEQFF.

Remarks on this clonotype: At one end the junction does not follow the germline gene, possibly because of a read error. The chain combines TRBV5-1 with TRBJ2-1; D is ambiguous. CDR3 size: 11 residues. From germline, CDR1 is SGHRS and CDR2 YFSETQ. The CDR3 reads CASSSYNEQLF. The CDR3 coding sequence is TGCGCCAGCAGCTCCTACAATGAGCAGCTCTTC.